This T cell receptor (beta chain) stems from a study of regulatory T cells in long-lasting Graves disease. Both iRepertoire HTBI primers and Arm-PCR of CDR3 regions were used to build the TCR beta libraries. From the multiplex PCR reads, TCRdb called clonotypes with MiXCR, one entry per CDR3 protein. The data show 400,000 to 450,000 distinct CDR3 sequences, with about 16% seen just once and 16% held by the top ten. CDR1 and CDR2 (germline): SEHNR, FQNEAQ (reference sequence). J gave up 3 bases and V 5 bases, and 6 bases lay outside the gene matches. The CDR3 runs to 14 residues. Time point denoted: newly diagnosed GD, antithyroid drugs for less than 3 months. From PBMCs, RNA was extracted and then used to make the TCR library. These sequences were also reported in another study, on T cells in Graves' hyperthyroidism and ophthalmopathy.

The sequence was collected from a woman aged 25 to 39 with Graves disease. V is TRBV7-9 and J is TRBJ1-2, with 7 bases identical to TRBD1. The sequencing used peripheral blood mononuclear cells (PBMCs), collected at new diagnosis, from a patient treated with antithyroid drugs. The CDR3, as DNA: TGTGCCAGCAGCATAGGGACAGAACACTATGGCTACACCTTC. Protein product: CASSIGTEHYGYTF. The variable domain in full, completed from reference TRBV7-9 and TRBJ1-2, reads DTGVSQNPRHKITKRGQNVTFRCDPISEHNRLYWYRQTLGQGPEFLTYFQNEAQLEKSRLLSDRFSAERPKGSFSTLEIQRTEQGDSAMYLCASSIGTEHYGYTFGSGTRLTVV.